The following is a T cell receptor beta chain sequence with its context. Its cognate antigen is unknown. The sample belongs to a study of T cell repertoires in cytomegalovirus infection. One entry per CDR3 protein, called by TCRdb with MiXCR from the reads. The sample has roughly 920,000 distinct CDR3 sequences, about a third seen once. Germline V CDR1 and CDR2: LNHDA, SQIVND (reference sequence). This CDR3 has 16 residues. The V and J ends lost 2 bases and 1 base, in that order; junction bases with no gene match: 8. J is TRBJ2-7 and V is TRBV19, with 7 bases that match TRBD2. The TCR sequence derives from a human donor in good health (CMV status not recorded). Some clones in this sample may be carry-over from other donors' samples. This sample comprised cultured CD8+ T cells from PBMCs, obtained from culture after CMV antigen stimulation. The CDR3 DNA reads TGTGCCAGTAGTATAACTATGGGGACTATTTCCTACGAGCAGTACTTC. This codes for CASSITMGTISYEQYF.